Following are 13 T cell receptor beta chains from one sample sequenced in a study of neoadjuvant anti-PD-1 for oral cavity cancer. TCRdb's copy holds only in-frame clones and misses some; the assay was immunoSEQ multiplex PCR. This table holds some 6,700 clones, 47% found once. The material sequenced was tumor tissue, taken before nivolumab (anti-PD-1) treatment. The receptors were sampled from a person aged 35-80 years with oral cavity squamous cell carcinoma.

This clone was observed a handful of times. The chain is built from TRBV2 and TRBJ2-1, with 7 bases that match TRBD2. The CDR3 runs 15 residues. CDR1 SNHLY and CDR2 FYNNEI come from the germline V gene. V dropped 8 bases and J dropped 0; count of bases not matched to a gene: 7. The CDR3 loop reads CASPVGGISYNEQFF. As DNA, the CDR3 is TGTGCCAGCCCCGTCGGGGGGATCTCCTACAATGAGCAGTTCTTC.

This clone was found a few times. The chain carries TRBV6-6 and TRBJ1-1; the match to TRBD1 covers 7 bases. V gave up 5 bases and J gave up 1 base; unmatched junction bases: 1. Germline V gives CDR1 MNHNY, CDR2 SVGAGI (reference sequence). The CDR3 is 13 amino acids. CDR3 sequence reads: CASSGQENTEAFF. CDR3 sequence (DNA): TGTGCCAGCAGTGGACAGGAGAACACTGAAGCTTTCTTT.

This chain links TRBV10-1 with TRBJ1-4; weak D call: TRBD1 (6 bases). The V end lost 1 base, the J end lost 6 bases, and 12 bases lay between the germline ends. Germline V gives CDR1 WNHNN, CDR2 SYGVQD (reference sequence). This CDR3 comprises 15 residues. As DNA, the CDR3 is TGCGCCAGCAGTGAGTGGGGGGGCACTCATGAAAAACTGTTTTTT. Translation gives CASSEWGGTHEKLFF.

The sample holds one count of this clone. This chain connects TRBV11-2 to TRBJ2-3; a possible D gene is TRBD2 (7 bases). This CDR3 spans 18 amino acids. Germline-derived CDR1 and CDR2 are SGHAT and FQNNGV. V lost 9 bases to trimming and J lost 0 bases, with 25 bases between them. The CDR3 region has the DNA TGTGCCAGTAGCGAGAGGGTAGGGGGGGAACTAAGCACAGATACGCAGTATTTT. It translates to CASSERVGGELSTDTQYF.

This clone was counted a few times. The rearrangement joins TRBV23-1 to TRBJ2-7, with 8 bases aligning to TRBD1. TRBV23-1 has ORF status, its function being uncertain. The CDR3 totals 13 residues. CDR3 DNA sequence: TGCTCGGGGGACAGGTGGGGTTCCTACGAGCAGTACTTC. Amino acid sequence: CSGDRWGSYEQYF.

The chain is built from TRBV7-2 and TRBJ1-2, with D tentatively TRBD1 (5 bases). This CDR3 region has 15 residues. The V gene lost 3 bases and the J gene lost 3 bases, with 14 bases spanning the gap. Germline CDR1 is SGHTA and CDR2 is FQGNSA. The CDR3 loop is CASSFERRGHYGYTF. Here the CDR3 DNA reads TGTGCCAGCAGCTTCGAAAGGAGGGGACACTATGGCTACACCTTC.

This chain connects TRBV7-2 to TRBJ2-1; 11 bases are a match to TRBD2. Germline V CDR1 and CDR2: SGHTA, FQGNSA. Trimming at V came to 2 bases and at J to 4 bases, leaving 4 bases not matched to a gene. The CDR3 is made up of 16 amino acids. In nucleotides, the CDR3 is TGTGCCAGCAGCTTAAATGTAGCGGGGGGGTACAATGAGCAGTTCTTC. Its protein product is CASSLNVAGGYNEQFF.

The CDR3 DNA follows: TGTGCCAGTAGCCTCGGGACAGCCTCCAATGAGCAGTTCTTC. Protein sequence: CASSLGTASNEQFF. The V call is TRBV19, the J call TRBJ2-1; TRBD1 matches at 7 bases. The CDR3 contains 14 residues. After removal of 6 bases from V and 6 bases from J, the junction contained 8 bases not matched to a gene. CDR1 and CDR2 (germline): LNHDA, SQIVND (reference sequence).

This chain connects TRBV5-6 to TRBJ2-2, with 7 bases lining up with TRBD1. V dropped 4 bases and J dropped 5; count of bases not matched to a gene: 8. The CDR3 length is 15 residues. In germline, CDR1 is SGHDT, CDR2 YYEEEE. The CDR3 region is CASSTQGIKTGELFF. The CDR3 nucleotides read TGTGCCAGCAGCACACAGGGGATTAAGACCGGGGAGCTGTTTTTT.

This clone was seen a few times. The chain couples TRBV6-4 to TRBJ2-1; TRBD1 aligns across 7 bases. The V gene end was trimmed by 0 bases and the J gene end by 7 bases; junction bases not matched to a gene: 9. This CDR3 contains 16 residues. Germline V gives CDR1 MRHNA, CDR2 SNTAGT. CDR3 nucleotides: TGTGCCAGCAGTGACTCACGCAGGGGGAACAGGAATGAGCAGTTCTTC. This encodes CASSDSRRGNRNEQFF.

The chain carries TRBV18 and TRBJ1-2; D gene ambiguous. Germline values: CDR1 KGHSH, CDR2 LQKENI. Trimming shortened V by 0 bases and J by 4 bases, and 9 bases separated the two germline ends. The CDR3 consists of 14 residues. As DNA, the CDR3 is TGTGCCAGCTCACCACCGACGGAGTCCTATGGCTACACCTTC. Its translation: CASSPPTESYGYTF.

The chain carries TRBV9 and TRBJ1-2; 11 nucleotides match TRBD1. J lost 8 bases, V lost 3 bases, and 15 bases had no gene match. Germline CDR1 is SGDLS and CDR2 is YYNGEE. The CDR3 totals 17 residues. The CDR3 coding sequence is TGTGCCAGCAGCGCATTTCCGAGGGACAGGGGGAAGGTGGGCTACACCTTC. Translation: CASSAFPRDRGKVGYTF.

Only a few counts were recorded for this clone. The CDR3 nucleotides are TGTGCCAGCGGACTAGCGGGGGGCTCGTACGAGCAGTACTTC. Translating gives CASGLAGGSYEQYF. This chain links TRBV2 with TRBJ2-7, with 14 positions matching TRBD2. CDR1 is SNHLY and CDR2 is FYNNEI in the germline V gene. The V segment lost 8 bases and the J segment 4 bases; nucleotides outside the gene matches: 4. This CDR3 has 14 residues. The full variable domain, rest sourced from reference TRBV2 and TRBJ2-7, is EPEVTQTPSHQVTQMGQEVILRCVPISNHLYFYWYRQILGQKVEFLVSFYNNEISEKSEIFDDQFSVERPDGSNFTLKIRSTKLEDSAMYFCASGLAGGSYEQYFGPGTRLTVT.